This paragraph reports one T cell receptor (beta chain). Its antigen is not identified. This sample is drawn from a study of cytomegalovirus exposure and HLA in healthy donors. Trimming pared 0 bases from V and 4 bases from J, leaving 17 bases between. The CDR3 consists of 16 residues. Germline V gene sequence: CDR1 SGDLS, CDR2 YYNGEE. TCRdb keeps only in-frame clones here, not all; method: immunoSEQ multiplex PCR. Seen here are 260,000 or so clones, roughly 90% observed once, and the top ten hold 0.92%. General study results and limits: The classifier was said to identify cytomegalovirus status with high specificity and sensitivity. The TCR clusters that emerged in the first cohort tended, a later analysis found, to co-occur in the 95 to 150 validation repertoires.

The sample taken for sequencing was PBMCs. This TCR was sampled from a woman between 18 and 29 years old in good health and CMV-seronegative. The rearrangement uses TRBV9 and TRBJ2-7; a possible D gene is TRBD1 (5 bases). The CDR3 DNA sequence: TGTGCCAGCAGCGTAGAGGCCTGGGGCGGACGTTACGAGCAGTACTTC. Amino acid sequence: CASSVEAWGGRYEQYF.